This paragraph reports one T cell receptor (beta chain). Clones were sequenced by immunoSEQ multiplex PCR, and TCRdb holds only the in-frame ones, with some missing. Here the sample spans under 300,000 clones, around nine tenths being singletons. The entry originates in a study of Ad26.COV2.S vaccination and SARS-CoV-2 variants. Background on the study: The donor belonged to the COV1001 Ad26.COV2.S trial arm.

Trimming took off 8 bases at V and 1 base at J, with 9 bases between the two ends. The CDR3 has 13 amino acids. Germline lookup yields CDR1 MGHDK and CDR2 SYGVNS. Treatment given: 15 to 20 received Ad26.COV2.S at low or high dose, single or two shots; about 5 received placebo; per-sample allocation not given. Specimen acquisition occurred on day 63 following the initial vaccine or placebo injection. The starting material was peripheral blood, obtained in a trial of Ad26.COV2.S vaccine versus placebo. V is TRBV25-1 and J is TRBJ2-1; D unclear. The receptor was derived from a person aged 18 to 59 who received the Ad26.COV2.S COVID-19 vaccine or a placebo. The CDR3 nucleotides are TGTGCCAGCCAACCATGGTCCTACAATGAGCAGTTCTTC. Translating gives CASQPWSYNEQFF.